This section outlines one T cell receptor beta chain sequence together with its context. What it binds is not known. CEF-cultured naive and memory CD4+ T cell DNA got survey-level sequencing. Only in-frame clones appear in the TCRdb table, and some are missing; sequencing was by immunoSEQ multiplex PCR. This table holds approximately 40,000 clones, around four fifths found once. These data originate in a study of CD4 T cells in relation to SARS-CoV-2 and coronaviruses. The sequencing sample was made of memory CD4+ T cells from PBMCs, cultured in vitro. The sequence derives from an adult with COVID-19.

CDR3 nucleotides: TGTGCCAGCAGCCGCGGACAGGGAAGTCAAGCTTTCTTT. Its translation is CASSRGQGSQAFF. The J gene is TRBJ1-1, the V gene TRBV6-5; 8 bases match TRBD1. Losses at the gene ends were 6 bases for V and 9 bases for J; bases not matched to a gene: 9. Germline CDR1 MNHEY, CDR2 SVGAGI. The length of the CDR3 is 13 residues.